Shown below are 22 T cell receptor beta chains from a single sample sequenced in a study of blood T cell repertoires in COVID-19. Assay used: immunoSEQ multiplex PCR; TCRdb lists only in-frame clones, some missing. This table holds approximately 230,000 clones, around 89% found once. The specimen sequenced was PBMCs or T cells enriched from blood (not recorded which). The receptors stem from a woman aged 25-40 years who had recovered from COVID-19.

Points on this clone: Within the sample, other DNA sequences also encode this same CDR3. V gene TRBV6-5 combines with J gene TRBJ2-5; 7 bases match TRBD2. Germline V gives CDR1 MNHEY, CDR2 SVGAGI. V lost 6 bases, J lost 2 bases, and 3 bases stayed unmatched. The CDR3 consists of 13 residues. Written as DNA, the CDR3 is TGTGCCAGCAGGGCTAGCGGACAAGAGACCCAGTACTTC. Translated: CASRASGQETQYF.

V and J are TRBV15 and TRBJ2-1; 7 bases line up with TRBD1. Germline values: CDR1 LNHNV, CDR2 YYDKDF (reference sequence). This CDR3 region has 14 residues. V lost 2 bases to trimming and J lost 7 bases; unmatched junction nucleotides: 5. The CDR3: CATSRRQGYNEQFF. The CDR3 nucleotides read TGTGCCACCAGCAGAAGACAGGGTTATAATGAGCAGTTCTTC.

This chain joins TRBV6-1 and TRBJ2-7; D perhaps matches TRBD2 (5 bases). CDR1 is MNHNS, CDR2 SASEGT, per germline. The CDR3 length is 13 residues. V was cut by 1 base and J by 12 bases, with 16 bases left in between. Written as DNA, the CDR3 is TGTGCCAGCAGTGAAGTTGGTAGCCGGGATGGGTACTTC. Translating it yields CASSEVGSRDGYF.

This clone appeared a single time. This rearrangement joins TRBV28 to TRBJ1-2; TRBD1 might be the D (6 bases). Germline V gives CDR1 MDHEN, CDR2 SYDVKM. The CDR3 is made up of 12 amino acids. Trimming removed 10 bases from V and 7 bases from J, with 16 bases in between. As DNA, the CDR3 is TGTGCCACCATAACAGGGACATTTGGCTACACCTTC. Encoded protein: CATITGTFGYTF.

The chain joins TRBV3-1 (or the pseudogene TRBV3-2) to TRBJ2-2; 14 bases map to TRBD2. The junction had 4 bases not matched to a gene; V was cut back by 5 bases and J by 5 bases. Germline V gives CDR1 LGHDT, CDR2 YNNKEL (reference sequence). The CDR3 totals 16 residues. CDR3 in DNA: TGTGCCAGCAGCTCGGGACTAGCGGGAGTGACCGGGGAGCTGTTTTTT. Translation gives CASSSGLAGVTGELFF.

The chain combines TRBV28 with TRBJ2-7; the match to TRBD2 covers 14 bases. The CDR3 is 16 residues long. The V and J ends lost 5 bases and 5 bases, in that order; junction bases with no gene match: 8. The V gene's germline CDR1 is MDHEN and CDR2 SYDVKM. CDR3: CASSHGTSGRKDEQYF. The CDR3 DNA is TGTGCCAGCAGTCACGGGACTAGCGGGAGAAAGGACGAGCAGTACTTC.

The chain carries TRBV5-1 and TRBJ1-5; D perhaps matches TRBD1 (5 bases). Germline loops: CDR1 SGHRS, CDR2 YFSETQ. The CDR3 extends over 15 amino acids. Deletions cut 0 bases from V and 1 base from J, with 8 bases between. The CDR3 protein is CASSLDGASNQPQHF. CDR3 nucleotides: TGCGCCAGCAGCTTGGATGGGGCGAGCAATCAGCCCCAGCATTTT.

V gene TRBV7-2 combines with J gene TRBJ2-6; no clear D gene. Trimming took off 5 bases at V and 4 bases at J, with 9 bases between the two ends. The CDR3 runs to 14 residues. Per germline, CDR1 SGHTA and CDR2 FQGNSA. CDR3 region: CASSPAGGANVLTF. The CDR3 nucleotides read TGTGCCAGCAGCCCTGCCGGGGGGGCCAACGTCCTGACTTTC.

The V call is TRBV30, the J call TRBJ1-2; maybe TRBD1 (6 bases). Germline V gives CDR1 GTSNPN, CDR2 SVGIG (reference sequence). Trimming left V 2 bases short and J 8 bases short, with 24 bases between. The length of the CDR3 is 16 residues. As DNA, the CDR3 is TGTGCCTGGAGTCTCCTCGGGGGGCGACCCCTCAGGGGCTACACCTTC. Its protein product is CAWSLLGGRPLRGYTF.

The chain uses TRBV6-5 and TRBJ2-2, with D maybe TRBD1 (6 bases). Germline CDR1 reads MNHEY; CDR2 reads SVGAGI. The CDR3 is 14 residues long. V was clipped by 6 bases and J by 1 base, with 9 bases between them. The CDR3 region is CASRLDRNTGELFF. CDR3 DNA: TGTGCCAGCAGACTGGACAGGAACACCGGGGAGCTGTTTTTT.

V and J are TRBV7-2 and TRBJ2-1; D gene uncertain. The CDR3 spans 12 residues. The V gene's germline CDR1 is SGHTA and CDR2 FQGNSA. The V and J ends lost 5 bases and 1 base respectively, with 3 bases between them. CDR3 nucleotide sequence: TGTGCCAGCAGCCCGTCCTACAATGAGCAGTTCTTC. Amino acid sequence: CASSPSYNEQFF.

This CDR3 reads CASSQGTPAYEQYF. As DNA, the CDR3 is TGCGCCAGCAGCCAAGGGACACCGGCCTACGAGCAGTACTTC. The chain recombines TRBV4-1 with TRBJ2-7, with a weak D call TRBD1 (5 bases). The V end was cut by 1 base, the J end by 2 bases, with 9 bases between. This CDR3 is 14 amino acids long. The germline CDR1 and CDR2 sequences are MGHRA and YSYEKL.

The chain links TRBV28 to TRBJ2-7; 8 positions agree with TRBD2. CDR1 and CDR2 from the germline V gene are MDHEN and SYDVKM. The CDR3 sequence is 15 residues long. V shed 2 bases and J 0 bases; nucleotides not matched to a gene: 3. Here the CDR3 reads CASSLGSGGSYEQYF. CDR3 bases: TGTGCCAGCAGTTTAGGAAGCGGGGGCTCCTACGAGCAGTACTTC.

This rearrangement joins TRBV4-2 to TRBJ2-7, with D possibly TRBD2 on 5 matching bases. The CDR3 sequence is 15 residues long. V dropped 2 bases and J dropped 3 bases, with 14 bases sitting between them. Germline V gene lookup returns CDR1 LGHNA and CDR2 YNFKEQ. The CDR3 sequence is CASSQQKTTHYEQYF. CDR3 DNA: TGTGCCAGCAGCCAACAGAAGACTACTCACTACGAGCAGTACTTC.

The chain recombines TRBV28 with TRBJ1-1, with unresolved D. The germline V gene encodes CDR1 MDHEN and CDR2 SYDVKM. CDR3 length: 12 amino acids. The ends were cut back, 3 bases at V and 8 bases at J, with 10 bases in the middle. CDR3 nucleotides: TGTGCCAGCAGTTTGTCCTGGGCCGAAGCTTTCTTT. It codes for CASSLSWAEAFF.

The DNA of the CDR3 is TGCGCCAGCAGCTTTCTAGCGGGAGACACCGGGGAGCTGTTTTTT. Amino acids: CASSFLAGDTGELFF. The chain combines TRBV5-1 with TRBJ2-2; 10 bases agree with TRBD2. This CDR3 region has 15 residues. Germline CDR1 and CDR2: SGHRS and YFSETQ. V trimming: 2 bases; J trimming: 3 bases; junction bases outside the gene matches: 1.

V is TRBV29-1 and J is TRBJ2-2; weak D call: TRBD1 (6 bases). Germline CDR1 reads SQVTM; CDR2 reads ANQGSEA. CDR3 length: 13 amino acids. Trimming took 6 bases from V and 2 from J, leaving 10 bases between them. The CDR3 loop is CSVPGQNTGELFF. In nucleotides, the CDR3 is TGCAGCGTCCCGGGACAAAACACCGGGGAGCTGTTTTTT.

This sequence joins TRBV3-1 (or the pseudogene TRBV3-2) and TRBJ2-1; possible D gene TRBD2, 5 bases. This CDR3 is built from 17 residues. Germline loops: CDR1 LGHDT, CDR2 YNNKEL (reference sequence). Trimming pared 1 base from V and 4 bases from J, leaving 17 bases between. The DNA of the CDR3 is TGTGCCAGCAGCCAAGTGAGCTCGGACTTCCTTTACAATGAGCAGTTCTTC. This gives the protein CASSQVSSDFLYNEQFF.

The V and J genes are TRBV25-1 and TRBJ1-2; D unresolved. The CDR3 is made up of 14 amino acids. Trimming left V 0 bases short and J 7 bases short, with 12 bases between. Germline V gene sequence: CDR1 MGHDK, CDR2 SYGVNS. The CDR3 sequence: CASSEYDRVTGYTF. CDR3 in DNA: TGTGCCAGCAGTGAATATGACCGGGTAACTGGCTACACCTTC.

The chain combines TRBV6-2 or TRBV6-3 with TRBJ1-3; D uncertain. The length of the CDR3 is 16 residues. Germline V CDR1 and CDR2: MNHEY, SVGEGT. Trimming left V 5 bases short and J 0 bases short, with 14 bases between. The chain's CDR3 is CASSRRTAGSGNTIYF. The CDR3, as DNA: TGTGCCAGCAGTCGGAGGACGGCGGGCTCTGGAAACACCATATATTTT.

The chain is built from TRBV6-2 or TRBV6-3 and TRBJ1-1; D perhaps matches TRBD1 (5 bases). The CDR3 contains 17 residues. Germline CDR1 is MNHEY and CDR2 is SVGEGT. V lost 2 bases, J lost 0 bases, and 16 bases lay in between. The CDR3 DNA sequence: TGTGCCAGCAGTTACGAGCGGGGACTTGGCATGAACACTGAAGCTTTCTTT. Amino acid sequence: CASSYERGLGMNTEAFF.

The rearrangement joins TRBV4-1 to TRBJ2-3, with TRBD2 identical over 7 bases. Germline V gene sequence: CDR1 MGHRA, CDR2 YSYEKL. This CDR3 has 16 amino acids. V shed 1 base and J 4 bases; nucleotides not matched to a gene: 8. In DNA, the CDR3 is TGCGCCAGCAGCCAAGGAGGGAGGGGCATATCAGATACGCAGTATTTT. Amino acids: CASSQGGRGISDTQYF.